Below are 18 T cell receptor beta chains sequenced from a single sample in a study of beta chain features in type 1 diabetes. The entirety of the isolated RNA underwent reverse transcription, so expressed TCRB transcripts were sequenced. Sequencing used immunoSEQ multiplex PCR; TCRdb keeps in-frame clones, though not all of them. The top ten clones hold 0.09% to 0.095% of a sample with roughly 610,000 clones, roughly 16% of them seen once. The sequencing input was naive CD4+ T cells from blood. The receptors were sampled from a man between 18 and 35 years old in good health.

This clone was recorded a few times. In DNA form, the CDR3 reads TGTGCCAGCAGCCCCGACAGGGGTACTGGAGATACGCAGTATTTT. It codes for CASSPDRGTGDTQYF. The chain has TRBV5-4 and TRBJ2-3; 8 bases match TRBD1. From germline, CDR1 is SGHNT and CDR2 YYREEE (reference sequence). Trimming at V came to 4 bases and at J to 5 bases, leaving 9 bases not matched to a gene. The CDR3 runs 15 residues.

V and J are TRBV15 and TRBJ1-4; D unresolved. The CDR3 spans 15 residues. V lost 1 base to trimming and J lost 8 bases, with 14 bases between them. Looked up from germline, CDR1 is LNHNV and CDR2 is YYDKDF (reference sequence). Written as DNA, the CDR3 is TGTGCCACCAGCAGAGCGGGCCGATGGTCGGAAAAACTGTTTTTT. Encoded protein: CATSRAGRWSEKLFF.

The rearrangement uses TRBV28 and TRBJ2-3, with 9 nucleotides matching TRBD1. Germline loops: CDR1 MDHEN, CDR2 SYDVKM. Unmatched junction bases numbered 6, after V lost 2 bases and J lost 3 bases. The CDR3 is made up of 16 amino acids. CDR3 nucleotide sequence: TGTGCCAGCAGTTTAATGGGGACAGGGCTAACAGATACGCAGTATTTT. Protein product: CASSLMGTGLTDTQYF. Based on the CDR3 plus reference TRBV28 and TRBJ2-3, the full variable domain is DVKVTQSSRYLVKRTGEKVFLECVQDMDHENMFWYRQDPGLGLRLIYFSYDVKMKEKGDIPEGYSVSREKKERFSLILESASTNQTSMYLCASSLMGTGLTDTQYFGPGTRLTVL.

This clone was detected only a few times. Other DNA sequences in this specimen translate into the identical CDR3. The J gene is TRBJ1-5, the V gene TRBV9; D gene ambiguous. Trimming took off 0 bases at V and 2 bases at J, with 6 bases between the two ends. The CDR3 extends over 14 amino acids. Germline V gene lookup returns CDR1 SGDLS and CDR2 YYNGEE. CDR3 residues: CASSVGQGNQPQHF. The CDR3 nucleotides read TGTGCCAGCAGCGTAGGGCAGGGCAATCAGCCCCAGCATTTT. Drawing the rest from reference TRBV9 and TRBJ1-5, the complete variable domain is DSGVTQTPKHLITATGQRVTLRCSPRSGDLSVYWYQQSLDQGLQFLIQYYNGEERAKGNILERFSAQQFPDLHSELNLSSLELGDSALYFCASSVGQGNQPQHFGDGTRLSIL.

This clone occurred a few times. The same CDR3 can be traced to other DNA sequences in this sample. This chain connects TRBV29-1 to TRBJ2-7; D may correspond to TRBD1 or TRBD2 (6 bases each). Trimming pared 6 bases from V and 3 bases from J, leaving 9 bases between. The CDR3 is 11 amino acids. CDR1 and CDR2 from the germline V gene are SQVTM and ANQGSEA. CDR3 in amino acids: CSVGGSYEQYF. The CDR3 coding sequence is TGCAGCGTCGGGGGCAGCTACGAGCAGTACTTC.

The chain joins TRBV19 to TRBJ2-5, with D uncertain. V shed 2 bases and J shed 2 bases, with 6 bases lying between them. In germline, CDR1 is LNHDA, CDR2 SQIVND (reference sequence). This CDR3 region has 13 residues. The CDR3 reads CASSIYGQETQYF. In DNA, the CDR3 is TGTGCCAGTAGTATATACGGGCAAGAGACCCAGTACTTC.

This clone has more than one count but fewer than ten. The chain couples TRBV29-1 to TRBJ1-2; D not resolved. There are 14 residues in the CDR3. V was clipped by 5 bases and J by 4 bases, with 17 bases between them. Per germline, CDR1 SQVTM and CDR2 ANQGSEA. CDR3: CSVSPAQAPYGYTF. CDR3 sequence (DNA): TGCAGCGTTTCCCCGGCCCAAGCCCCCTATGGCTACACCTTC.

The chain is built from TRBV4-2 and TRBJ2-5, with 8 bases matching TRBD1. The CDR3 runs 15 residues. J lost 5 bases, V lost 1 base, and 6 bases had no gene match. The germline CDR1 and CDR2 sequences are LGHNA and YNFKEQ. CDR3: CASSQARTGRETQYF. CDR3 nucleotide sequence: TGTGCCAGCAGCCAAGCGAGGACAGGGCGGGAGACCCAGTACTTC.

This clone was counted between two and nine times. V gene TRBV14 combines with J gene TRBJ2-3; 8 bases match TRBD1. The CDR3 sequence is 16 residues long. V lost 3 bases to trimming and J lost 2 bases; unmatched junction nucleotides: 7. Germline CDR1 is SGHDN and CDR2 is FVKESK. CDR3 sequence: CASSHYRGSFTDTQYF. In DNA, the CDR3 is TGTGCCAGCAGCCACTACAGGGGGTCGTTCACAGATACGCAGTATTTT.

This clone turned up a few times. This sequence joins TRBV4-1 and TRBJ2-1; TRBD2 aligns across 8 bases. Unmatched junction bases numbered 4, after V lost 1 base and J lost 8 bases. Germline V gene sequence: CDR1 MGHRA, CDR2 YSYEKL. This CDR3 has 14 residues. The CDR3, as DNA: TGCGCCAGCAGCCAAGGGACTAGCCCCCATGAGCAGTTCTTC. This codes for CASSQGTSPHEQFF.

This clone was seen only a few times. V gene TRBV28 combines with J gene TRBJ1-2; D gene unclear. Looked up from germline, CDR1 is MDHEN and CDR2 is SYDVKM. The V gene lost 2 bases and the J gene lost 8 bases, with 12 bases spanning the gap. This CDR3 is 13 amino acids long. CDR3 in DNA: TGTGCCAGCAGTTTAGGGAGGGTACGCGGCTACACCTTC. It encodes CASSLGRVRGYTF.

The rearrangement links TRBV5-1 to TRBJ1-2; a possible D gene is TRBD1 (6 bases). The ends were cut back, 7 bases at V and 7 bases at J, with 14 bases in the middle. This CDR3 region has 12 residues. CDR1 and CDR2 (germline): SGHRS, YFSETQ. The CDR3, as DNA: TGCGCCAGCCGGACACAGGGCTCTGGCTACACCTTC. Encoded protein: CASRTQGSGYTF.

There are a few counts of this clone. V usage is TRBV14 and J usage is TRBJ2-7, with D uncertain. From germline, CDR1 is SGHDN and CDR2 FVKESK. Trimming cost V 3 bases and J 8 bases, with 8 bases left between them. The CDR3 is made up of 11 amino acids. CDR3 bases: TGTGCCAGCAGCCAGAGAGAAAAGCAGTACTTC. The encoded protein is CASSQREKQYF.

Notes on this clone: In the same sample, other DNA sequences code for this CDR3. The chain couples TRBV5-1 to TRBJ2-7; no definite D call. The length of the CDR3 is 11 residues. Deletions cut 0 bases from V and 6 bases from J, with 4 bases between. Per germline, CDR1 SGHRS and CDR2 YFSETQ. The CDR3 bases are TGCGCCAGCAGCTTGGAGCGCGAGCAGTACTTC. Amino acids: CASSLEREQYF.

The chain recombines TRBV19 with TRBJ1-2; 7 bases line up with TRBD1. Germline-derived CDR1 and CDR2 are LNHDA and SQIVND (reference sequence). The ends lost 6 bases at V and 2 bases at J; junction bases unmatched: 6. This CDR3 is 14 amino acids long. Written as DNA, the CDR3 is TGTGCCAGTAGGCACCCGGGACAGAACTATGGCTACACCTTC. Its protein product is CASRHPGQNYGYTF.

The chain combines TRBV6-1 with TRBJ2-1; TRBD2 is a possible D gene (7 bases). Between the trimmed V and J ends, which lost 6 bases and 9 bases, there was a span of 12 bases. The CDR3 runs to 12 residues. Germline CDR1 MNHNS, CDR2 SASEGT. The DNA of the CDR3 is TGTGCCAGCAGCCACAGGGAGGGTGAGCAGTTCTTC. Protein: CASSHREGEQFF.

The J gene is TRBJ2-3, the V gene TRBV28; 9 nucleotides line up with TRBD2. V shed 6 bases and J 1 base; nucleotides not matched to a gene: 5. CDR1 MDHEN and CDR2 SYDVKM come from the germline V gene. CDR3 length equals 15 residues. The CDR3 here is CASSLGGGGTDTQYF. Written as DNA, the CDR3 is TGTGCCAGCAGCTTAGGCGGGGGGGGCACAGATACGCAGTATTTT.

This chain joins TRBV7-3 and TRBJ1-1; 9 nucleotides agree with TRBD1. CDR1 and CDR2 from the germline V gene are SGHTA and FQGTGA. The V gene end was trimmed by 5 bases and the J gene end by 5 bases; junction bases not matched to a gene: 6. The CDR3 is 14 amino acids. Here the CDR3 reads CASSPGTGFTEAFF. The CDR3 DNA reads TGTGCCAGCAGCCCTGGGACAGGGTTTACTGAAGCTTTCTTT.